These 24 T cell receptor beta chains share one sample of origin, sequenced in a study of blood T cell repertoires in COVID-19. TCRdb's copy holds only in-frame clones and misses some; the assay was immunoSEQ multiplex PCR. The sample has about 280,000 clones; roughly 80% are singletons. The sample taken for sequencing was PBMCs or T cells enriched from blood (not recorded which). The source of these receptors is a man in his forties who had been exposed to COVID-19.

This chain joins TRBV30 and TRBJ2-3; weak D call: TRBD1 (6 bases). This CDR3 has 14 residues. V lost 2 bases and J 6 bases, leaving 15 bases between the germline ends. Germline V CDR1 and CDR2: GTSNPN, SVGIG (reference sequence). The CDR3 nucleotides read TGTGCCTGGAGTTCCAACAGGGTTGGGGATACGCAGTATTTT. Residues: CAWSSNRVGDTQYF.

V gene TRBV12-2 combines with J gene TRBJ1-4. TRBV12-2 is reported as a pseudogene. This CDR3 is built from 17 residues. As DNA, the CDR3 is TGTGCAAGTCGCTTAGGTTCCCGGGAACAGTCAAATGAAAAACTGTTTTTT. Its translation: CASRLGSREQSNEKLFF.

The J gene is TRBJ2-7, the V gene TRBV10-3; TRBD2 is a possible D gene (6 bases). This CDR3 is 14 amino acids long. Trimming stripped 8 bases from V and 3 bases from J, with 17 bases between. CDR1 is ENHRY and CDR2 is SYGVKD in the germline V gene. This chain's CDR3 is CAIGITETSYEQYF. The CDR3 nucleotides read TGTGCCATCGGGATCACCGAGACTAGCTACGAGCAGTACTTC.

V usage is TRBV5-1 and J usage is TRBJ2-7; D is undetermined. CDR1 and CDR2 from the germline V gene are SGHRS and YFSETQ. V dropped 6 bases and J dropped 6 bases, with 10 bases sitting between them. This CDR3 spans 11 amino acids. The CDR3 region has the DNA TGCGCCAGCACCCTAAATAGCGAGCAGTACTTC. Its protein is CASTLNSEQYF.

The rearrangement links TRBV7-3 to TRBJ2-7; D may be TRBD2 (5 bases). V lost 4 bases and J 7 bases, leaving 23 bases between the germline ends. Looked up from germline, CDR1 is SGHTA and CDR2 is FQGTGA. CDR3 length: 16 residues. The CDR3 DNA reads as TGTGCCAGCAGCTCCCGTGGCGGGCTTACTTTGGGAGAGCAGTACTTC. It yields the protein CASSSRGGLTLGEQYF.

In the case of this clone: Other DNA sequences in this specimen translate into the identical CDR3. The CDR3 is CASSSGRAYEQYF. The CDR3 DNA follows: TGTGCCAGCAGTAGCGGGAGGGCCTACGAGCAGTACTTC. J is TRBJ2-7 and V is TRBV12-3 or TRBV12-4; 10 bases map to TRBD2. CDR3 length: 13 amino acids. The J segment lost 2 bases and the V segment lost 5 bases, leaving 0 bases of the junction unmatched.

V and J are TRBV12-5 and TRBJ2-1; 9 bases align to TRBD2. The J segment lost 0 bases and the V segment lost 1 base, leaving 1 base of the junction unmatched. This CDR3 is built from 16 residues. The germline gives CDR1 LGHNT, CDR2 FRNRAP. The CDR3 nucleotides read TGTGCTAGTGGTTTGGGTAGCGGGAGCTCCTACAATGAGCAGTTCTTC. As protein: CASGLGSGSSYNEQFF. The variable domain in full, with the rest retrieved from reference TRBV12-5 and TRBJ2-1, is DARVTQTPRHKVTEMGQEVTMRCQPILGHNTVFWYRQTMMQGLELLAYFRNRAPLDDSGMPKDRFSAEMPDATLATLKIQPSEPRDSAVYFCASGLGSGSSYNEQFFGPGTRLTVL.

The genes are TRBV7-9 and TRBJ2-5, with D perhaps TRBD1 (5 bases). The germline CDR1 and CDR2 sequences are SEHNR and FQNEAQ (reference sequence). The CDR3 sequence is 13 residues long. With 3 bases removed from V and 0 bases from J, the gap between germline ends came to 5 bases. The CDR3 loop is CASSLTDQETQYF. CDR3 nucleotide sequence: TGTGCCAGCAGCTTGACAGACCAAGAGACCCAGTACTTC.

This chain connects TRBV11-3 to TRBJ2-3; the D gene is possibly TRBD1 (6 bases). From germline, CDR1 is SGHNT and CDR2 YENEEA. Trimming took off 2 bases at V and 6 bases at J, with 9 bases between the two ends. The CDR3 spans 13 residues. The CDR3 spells CASSLRGSDTQYF. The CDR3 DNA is TGTGCCAGCAGCTTAAGGGGGTCGGATACGCAGTATTTT.

In DNA form, the CDR3 reads TGTGCCAGCAGTTTGGGAACAGGGGGCACTGAAGCTTTCTTT. Encoded protein: CASSLGTGGTEAFF. The chain recombines TRBV28 with TRBJ1-1; 8 bases are a match to TRBD1. Unmatched junction bases numbered 4, after V lost 3 bases and J lost 4 bases. The CDR3 runs to 14 residues. Germline CDR1 reads MDHEN; CDR2 reads SYDVKM.

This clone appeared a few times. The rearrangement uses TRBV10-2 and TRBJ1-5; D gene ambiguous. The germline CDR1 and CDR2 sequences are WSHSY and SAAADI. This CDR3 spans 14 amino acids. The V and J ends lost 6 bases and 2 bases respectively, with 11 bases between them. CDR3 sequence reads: CASRLDGGNQPQHF. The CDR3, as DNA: TGCGCCAGCAGGCTAGACGGAGGCAATCAGCCCCAGCATTTT.

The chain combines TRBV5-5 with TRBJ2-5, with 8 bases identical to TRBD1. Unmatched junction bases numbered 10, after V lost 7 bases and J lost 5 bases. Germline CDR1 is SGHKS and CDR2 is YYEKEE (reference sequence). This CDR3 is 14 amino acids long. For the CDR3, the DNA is TGTGCCAGCGCCACCAGGACAGGGTTGGAGACCCAGTACTTC. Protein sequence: CASATRTGLETQYF.

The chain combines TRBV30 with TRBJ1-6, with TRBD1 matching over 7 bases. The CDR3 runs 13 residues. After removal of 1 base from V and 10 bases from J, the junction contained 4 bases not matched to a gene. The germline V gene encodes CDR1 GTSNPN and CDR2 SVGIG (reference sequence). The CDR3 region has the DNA TGTGCCTGGAGTGAAGGGGGCGGCTCACCCCTCCACTTT. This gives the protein CAWSEGGGSPLHF.

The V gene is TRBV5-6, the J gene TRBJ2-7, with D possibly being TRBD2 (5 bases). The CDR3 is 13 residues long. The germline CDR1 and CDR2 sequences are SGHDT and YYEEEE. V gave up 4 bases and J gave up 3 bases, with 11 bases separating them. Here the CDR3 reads CASSPPDYYEQYF. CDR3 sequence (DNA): TGTGCCAGCAGCCCCCCTGACTACTACGAGCAGTACTTC. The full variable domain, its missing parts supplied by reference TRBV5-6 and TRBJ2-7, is DAGVTQSPTHLIKTRGQQVTLRCSPKSGHDTVSWYQQALGQGPQFIFQYYEEEERQRGNFPDRFSGHQFPNYSSELNVNALLLGDSALYLCASSPPDYYEQYFGPGTRLTVT.

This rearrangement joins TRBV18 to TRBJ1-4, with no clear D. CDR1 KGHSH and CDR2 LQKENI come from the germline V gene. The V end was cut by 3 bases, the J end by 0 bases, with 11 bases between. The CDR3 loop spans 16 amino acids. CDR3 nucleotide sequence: TGTGCCAGCTCACCGATGGACTTTGCAACTAATGAAAAACTGTTTTTT. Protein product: CASSPMDFATNEKLFF.

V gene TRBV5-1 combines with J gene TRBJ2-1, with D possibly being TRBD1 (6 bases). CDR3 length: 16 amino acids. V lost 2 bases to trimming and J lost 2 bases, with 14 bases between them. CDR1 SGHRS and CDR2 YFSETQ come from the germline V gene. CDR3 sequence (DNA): TGCGCCAGCAGCTTCGGTCCTAGGGGGACCTACAATGAGCAGTTCTTC. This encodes CASSFGPRGTYNEQFF.

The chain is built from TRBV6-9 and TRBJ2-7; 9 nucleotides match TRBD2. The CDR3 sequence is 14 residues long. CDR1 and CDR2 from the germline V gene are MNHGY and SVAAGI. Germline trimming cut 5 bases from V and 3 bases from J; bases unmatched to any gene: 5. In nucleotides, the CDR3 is TGTGCCAGCAGTCTAGCGGGAATGGACTACGAGCAGTACTTC. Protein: CASSLAGMDYEQYF.

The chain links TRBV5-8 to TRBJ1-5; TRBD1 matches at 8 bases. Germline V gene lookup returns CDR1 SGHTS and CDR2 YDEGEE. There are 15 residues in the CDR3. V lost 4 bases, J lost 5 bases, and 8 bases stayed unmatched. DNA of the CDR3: TGTGCCAGCAGCCCGGGACAGGCAAGCTATCAGCCCCAGCATTTT. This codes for CASSPGQASYQPQHF.

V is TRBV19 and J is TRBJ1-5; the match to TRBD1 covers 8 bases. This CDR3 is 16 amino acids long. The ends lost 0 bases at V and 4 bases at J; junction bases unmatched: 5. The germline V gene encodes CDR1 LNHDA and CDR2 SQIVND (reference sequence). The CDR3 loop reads CASSIDSGGLNQPQHF. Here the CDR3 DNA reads TGTGCCAGTAGTATAGATTCAGGGGGCTTGAATCAGCCCCAGCATTTT.

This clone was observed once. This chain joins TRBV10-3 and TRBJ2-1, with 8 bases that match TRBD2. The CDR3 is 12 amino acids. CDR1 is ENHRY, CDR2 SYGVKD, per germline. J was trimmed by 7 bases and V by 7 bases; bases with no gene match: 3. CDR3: CAIITGGNEQFF. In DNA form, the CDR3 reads TGTGCCATCATAACGGGGGGGAATGAGCAGTTCTTC.

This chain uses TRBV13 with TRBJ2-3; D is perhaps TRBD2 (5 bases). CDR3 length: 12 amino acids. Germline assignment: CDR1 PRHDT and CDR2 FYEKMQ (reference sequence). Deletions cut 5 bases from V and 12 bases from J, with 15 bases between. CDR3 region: CASSLETTEQYF. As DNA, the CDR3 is TGTGCCAGCAGCCTAGAGACTACCGAACAGTATTTT.

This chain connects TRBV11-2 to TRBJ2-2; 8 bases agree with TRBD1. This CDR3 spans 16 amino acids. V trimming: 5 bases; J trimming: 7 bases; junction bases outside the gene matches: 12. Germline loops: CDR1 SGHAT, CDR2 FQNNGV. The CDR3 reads CASSQTDRADLGELFF. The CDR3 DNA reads TGTGCCAGCAGCCAGACGGACAGGGCGGATCTCGGGGAGCTGTTTTTT.

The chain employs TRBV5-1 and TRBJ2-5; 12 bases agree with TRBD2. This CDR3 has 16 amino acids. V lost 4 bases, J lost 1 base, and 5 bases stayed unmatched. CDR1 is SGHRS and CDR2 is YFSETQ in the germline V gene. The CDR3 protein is CASSPGLAGLQETQYF. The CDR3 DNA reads TGCGCCAGCAGCCCGGGACTAGCGGGCCTCCAAGAGACCCAGTACTTC.

The CDR3 nucleotides are TGTGCCAGCAGTCACCCCCGGGAAAAACTGTTTTTT. Encoded protein: CASSHPREKLFF. The chain carries TRBV27 and TRBJ1-4; D call uncertain. Looked up from germline, CDR1 is MNHEY and CDR2 is SMNVEV (reference sequence). Trimming stripped 5 bases from V and 8 bases from J, with 9 bases between. This CDR3 has 12 amino acids.